This T cell receptor beta chain was recorded in a study of T cell changes during pregnancy in multiple sclerosis (dated by TCRdb to the late 2010s). Context from the whole study: The study looked at changes in the T cell repertoire across pregnancy in women with multiple sclerosis.

The junction shows trimming of 9 bases on V and 1 base on J, plus 11 bases between the germline ends. The germline V gene encodes CDR1 PRHDT and CDR2 FYEKMQ (reference sequence). The CDR3, cysteine through phenylalanine, is 13 amino acids long. Only the CDR3 portion is preserved as DNA: 39 bases, with reading frame beginning at the first base. This clone has only one observation. The antigen it recognizes is unknown. Within one base of it there is no much larger clone, and no base qualities were kept. The method was the immunoSEQ multiplex PCR assay. This is the immuneACCESS table as TCRdb keeps it, with only in-frame sequences that have V and J called. A part of the clones is gone; compared with another copy, unresolved V genes explain less than half, and the rest is unexplained. This sample comprises over 45,000 clones, about 88% of them detected only once. About 1.8% of the sample is taken by the ten largest.

The sequence was collected from a female donor with multiple sclerosis, enrolled in a pregnancy study. The input for sequencing was peripheral blood, taken after pregnancy. The chain was built from TRBV13 and TRBJ2-3; a weak D assignment points to TRBD1 (6 bases agree). The CDR3 region has the sequence CASSEGGTDTQYF. The DNA sequence follows: TGTGCCAGTTCAGAGGGGGGCACAGATACGCAGTATTTT.